The subject of this entry is one TCR beta chain. What it binds is not known. Researchers made TCR cDNA using 5'RACE template switching, and this step added a universal primer site and UMIs. Each CDR3 protein gets one entry after TCRdb re-called the 5' RACE reads with MiXCR. The profile shows 200,000 to 250,000 distinct CDR3 sequences, about 7% of them singletons. The data belong to a study of T cells after yellow fever vaccination. The CDR3 is made up of 16 amino acids. CDR1 DFQATT and CDR2 SNEGSKA come from the germline V gene (reference sequence). The J segment lost 3 bases and the V segment lost 4 bases, leaving 13 bases of the junction unmatched. Study observations and caveats: Booster sampling recovered most clones from primary vaccination (roughly 97% CD4, 80% to 90% CD8). The appearance of a small share of clonotypes in both CD4 and CD8 compartments was observed. Repertoires obtained by FACS sorting could include abundant clonotypes that entered as contaminants from the bulk population.

Sequencing was performed on CD4+ T cells sorted from PBMCs, taken 15 days after the yellow fever booster vaccination. The clonotype was recovered from a man younger than 45 who received the YFV17D yellow fever vaccine. This chain connects TRBV20-1 to TRBJ1-2; 8 bases fit TRBD1. CDR3: CSAKGQGMVADYGYTF. The CDR3 region has the DNA TGCAGTGCTAAAGGACAGGGAATGGTTGCTGACTATGGCTACACCTTC.